This T cell receptor (beta chain) is drawn from a study of beta chain features in type 1 diabetes. Background on the study: Patient and healthy donor groups were alike in age, gender and cell yields. Whole-study results and caveats: Fewer insertions but more deletions were seen at VDJ junctions in type 1 diabetes patients. TCRB CDR3 length was moderately but significantly reduced in all four CD4+ subsets of Type 1 diabetes patients. Cells with high TCR expression could be over-represented by cDNA sequencing.

Of the isolated RNA, all was reverse transcribed, and so the sequenced material was expressed TCRB transcripts. TCRdb's table, derived via immunoSEQ multiplex PCR, lists solely in-frame clones and lacks some. The data show over 600,000 clones, with over 10% seen just once and roughly 0.11% held by the top ten. This clone was observed a few times. Antigen: not known. Sequencing was done on a sample of naive CD4+ T cells from blood. The TCR originated in a man aged 25-40 years with type 1 diabetes.

CDR3 DNA sequence: TGTGCCAGCGGTGATGAGGGGAACACTGAAGCTTTCTTT. It yields the protein CASGDEGNTEAFF. The chain has TRBV9 and TRBJ1-1; D not certain. With 7 bases removed from V and 1 base from J, the gap between germline ends came to 11 bases. In germline, CDR1 is SGDLS, CDR2 YYNGEE. This CDR3 is 13 amino acids long.